These 2 T cell receptor beta chains originate from one sample sequenced in a study of blood T cell repertoires in COVID-19. Using immunoSEQ multiplex PCR, the repertoire was profiled, and TCRdb retains in-frame clones only, with some absent. Of about 400,000 clones in the sample, 88% were seen once. Sequencing was performed on PBMCs or T cells enriched from blood (not recorded which). These receptors were taken from a woman in her twenties or thirties with acute COVID-19.

The CDR3 DNA follows: TGTGCCAGCAGCCGAACGGTAGCGGGGGGGAACAATGAGCAGTTCTTC. It specifies CASSRTVAGGNNEQFF. The chain has TRBV7-8 and TRBJ2-1, with 11 bases identical to TRBD2. Unmatched junction bases numbered 8, after V lost 5 bases and J lost 5 bases. The germline gives CDR1 SGHVS, CDR2 FQNEAQ. This CDR3 has 16 residues.

The chain joins TRBV5-1 to TRBJ2-7; D ambiguous. CDR1 is SGHRS and CDR2 is YFSETQ in the germline V gene. The CDR3 has 12 amino acids. Trimming stripped 2 bases from V and 5 bases from J, with 8 bases between. Written as DNA, the CDR3 is TGCGCCAGCAGCTTCGCGGATCACGAGCAGTACTTC. Translating it yields CASSFADHEQYF.